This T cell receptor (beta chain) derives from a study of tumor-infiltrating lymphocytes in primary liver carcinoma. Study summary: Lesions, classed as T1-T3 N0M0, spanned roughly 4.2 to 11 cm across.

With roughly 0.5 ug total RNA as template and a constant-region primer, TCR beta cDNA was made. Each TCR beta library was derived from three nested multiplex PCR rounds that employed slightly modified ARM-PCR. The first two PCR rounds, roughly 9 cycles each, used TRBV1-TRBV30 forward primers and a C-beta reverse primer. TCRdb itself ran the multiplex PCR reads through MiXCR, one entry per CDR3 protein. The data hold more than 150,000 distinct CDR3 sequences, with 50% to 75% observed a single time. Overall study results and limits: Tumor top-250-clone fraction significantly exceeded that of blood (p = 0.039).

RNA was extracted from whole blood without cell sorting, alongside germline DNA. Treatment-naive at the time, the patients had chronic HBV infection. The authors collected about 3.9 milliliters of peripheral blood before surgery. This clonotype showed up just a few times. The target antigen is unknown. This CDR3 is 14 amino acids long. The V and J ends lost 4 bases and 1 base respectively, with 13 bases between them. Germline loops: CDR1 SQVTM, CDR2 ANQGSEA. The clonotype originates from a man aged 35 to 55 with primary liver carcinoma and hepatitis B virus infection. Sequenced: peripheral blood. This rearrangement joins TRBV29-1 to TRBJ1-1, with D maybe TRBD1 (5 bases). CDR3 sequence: CSVGLGPQNTEAFF. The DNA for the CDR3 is TGCAGCGTTGGGCTGGGACCGCAGAACACTGAAGCTTTCTTT.